This T cell receptor beta chain was documented in a study of shared clonotypes between healthy human individuals. Of note for this clone: The antigen is undetermined.

Sequencing was performed with immunoSEQ multiplex PCR; in TCRdb, only in-frame clones are kept and a portion is missing. The sample lists over 2 million clones, less than 95% occurring once. V lost 2 bases, J lost 1 base, and 8 bases lay in between. CDR3 length: 14 residues. Germline CDR1 is MGHRA and CDR2 is YSYEKL. Overall study results and limits: Sequencing depth was a factor that was expected to affect clonotype sharing among donors.

The receptor's source is a man between 18 and 29 years old in good health. Some clones in this sample may be carry-over from other donors' samples. This rearrangement joins TRBV4-1 to TRBJ1-2; D not resolved. Sequencing was carried out using naive CD4+ T cells from PBMCs. The subset: CD45RA+ positively selected. The CDR3 coding sequence is TGCGCCAGCAGCCAAAGGCAGCGTAACTATGGCTACACCTTC. Protein: CASSQRQRNYGYTF.